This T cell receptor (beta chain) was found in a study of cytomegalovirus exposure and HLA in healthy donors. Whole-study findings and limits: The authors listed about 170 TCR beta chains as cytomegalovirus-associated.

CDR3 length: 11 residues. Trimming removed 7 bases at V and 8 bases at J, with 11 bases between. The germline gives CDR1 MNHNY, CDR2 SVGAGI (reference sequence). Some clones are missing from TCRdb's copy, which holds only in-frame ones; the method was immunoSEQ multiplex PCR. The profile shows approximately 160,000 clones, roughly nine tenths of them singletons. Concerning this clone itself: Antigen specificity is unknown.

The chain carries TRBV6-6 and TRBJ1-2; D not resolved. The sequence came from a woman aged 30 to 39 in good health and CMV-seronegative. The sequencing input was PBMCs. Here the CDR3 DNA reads TGTGCCAGCATGGGAGGGAACGGCTACACCTTC. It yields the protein CASMGGNGYTF.